These T cell receptor beta chains were read from a single sample in a study of response to subunit inactivated influenza vaccine. TCRdb re-derived calls from the RT-PCR reads in MiXCR, one entry per CDR3 protein. The sample carries 560,000 or so distinct CDR3 sequences, around 8% recorded once. Sequencing was performed on PBMCs from blood, taken less than 30 months after vaccination. These TCRs come from a man aged 45 to 70 who received an inactivated influenza vaccine. CDR3s include the opening cysteine and the closing phenylalanine or tryptophan. Each record gives: clone size, D gene, J gene, V gene, CDR3 protein, CDR3 DNA. The D gene is left open where the match is weak. Clone sizes are given selectively: once, few, many, or a class where the clone is expanded.

>NA|NA|TRBJ2-7|TRBV4-3
CASSQERVGAYEQYF
TGCGCCAGCAGCCAAGAGAGGGTCGGCGCCTACGAGCAGTACTTC
>few|NA|TRBJ2-1|TRBV5-6
CASSFLSLQFF
TGTGCCAGCAGTTTTTTAAGCCTCCAGTTCTTC
>NA|TRBD1|TRBJ1-1|TRBV20-1
CSASPGTGLNTEAFF
TGCAGTGCTAGTCCCGGGACAGGATTGAACACTGAAGCTTTCTTT
>many|NA|TRBJ1-1|TRBV5-1
CASSLVGGVNTEAFF
TGCGCCAGCAGCTTGGTAGGGGGGGTGAACACTGAAGCTTTCTTT
>NA|TRBD2|TRBJ2-3|TRBV12-3/TRBV12-4
CASSVSAGEEDTQYF
TGTGCCAGCAGTGTTTCAGCGGGAGAGGAAGATACGCAGTATTTT
>few|NA|TRBJ1-4|TRBV25-1
CASSESGQHTSTNEKLFF
TGTGCCAGCAGTGAATCCGGGCAACACACATCAACTAATGAAAAACTGTTTTTT
>few|NA|TRBJ1-2|TRBV5-4
CASSLGTSDYGYTF
TGTGCCAGCAGCTTGGGAACCAGTGACTATGGCTACACCTTC
>few|NA|TRBJ2-5|TRBV7-9
CASSPPGKQEQETQYF
TGTGCCAGCAGCCCTCCTGGGAAGCAGGAACAAGAGACCCAGTACTTC
>NA|TRBD2|TRBJ2-1|TRBV20-1
CSASGYSGRSQFF
TGCAGTGCTAGTGGGTATAGCGGGAGGTCGCAGTTCTTC
>few|TRBD2|TRBJ2-7|TRBV12-3/TRBV12-4
CASSLTSGTSSEQYF
TGTGCCAGCAGTCTTACTAGCGGCACCTCGTCCGAGCAGTACTTC
>few|NA|TRBJ1-1|TRBV6-5
CASSYSSSPEAFF
TGTGCCAGCAGTTACTCTAGCAGCCCTGAAGCTTTCTTT
>NA|NA|TRBJ2-7|TRBV6-2/TRBV6-3
CASSYGQVEQYF
TGTGCCAGCAGTTACGGGCAGGTCGAGCAGTACTTC
>NA|NA|TRBJ1-4|TRBV6-1
CASSFGVGEKLFF
TGTGCCAGCAGCTTCGGGGTTGGTGAAAAACTGTTTTTT
>few|NA|TRBJ2-1|TRBV4-3
CASSQEGNGYNEQFF
TGCGCCAGCAGCCAAGAAGGTAACGGCTACAATGAGCAGTTCTTC